These 20 T cell receptor beta chains share one sample of origin, sequenced in a study of T-cell memory formation after mild COVID-19. TCRdb called the 5' RACE reads again in MiXCR, with one record for every CDR3 protein. This sample has approximately 570,000 distinct CDR3 sequences; over 15% occur once, and the top ten carry 12%. The sequenced material came from PBMCs or a T cell subset sorted from them (not recorded which). These receptors came from an adult woman who had mild COVID-19 (a few samples of this study predate the infection). Cell type and time point are not known.

The V gene is TRBV7-9, the J gene TRBJ2-3; a possible D gene is TRBD2 (6 bases). V was cut by 5 bases and J by 1 base, with 13 bases left in between. CDR1 is SEHNR, CDR2 FQNEAQ, per germline (reference sequence). The CDR3 runs 15 residues. CDR3 sequence: CASSLDGGGTDTQYF. CDR3 nucleotide sequence: TGTGCCAGCAGCCTCGACGGCGGGGGCACAGATACGCAGTATTTT.

This clonotype was counted between two and nine times. This rearrangement joins TRBV20-1 to TRBJ2-3; D uncertain. Germline V lookup: CDR1 DFQATT, CDR2 SNEGSKA (reference sequence). The germline V and J ends were trimmed by 0 bases and 0 bases, with 10 bases remaining between them. The CDR3 has 15 residues. The CDR3 protein is CSARDAVLSTDTQYF. The CDR3 DNA reads TGCAGTGCTAGAGATGCCGTTCTGAGCACAGATACGCAGTATTTT.

This clonotype came up a few times. V is TRBV18 and J is TRBJ1-2, with unresolved D. CDR1 is KGHSH, CDR2 LQKENI, per germline. The CDR3 spans 13 residues. V lost 2 bases, J lost 5 bases, and 9 bases lay in between. The CDR3 loop is CASSPKGYYGYTF. The DNA of the CDR3 is TGTGCCAGCTCACCAAAGGGATATTATGGCTACACCTTC. The full variable domain, in which reference TRBV18 and TRBJ1-2 provide the parts outside the CDR3, is NAGVMQNPRHLVRRRGQEARLRCSPMKGHSHVYWYRQLPEEGLKFMVYLQKENIIDESGMPKERFSAEFPKEGPSILRIQQVVRGDSAAYFCASSPKGYYGYTFGSGTRLTVV.

The V call is TRBV6-1, the J call TRBJ1-6, with D unclear. Germline values: CDR1 MNHNS, CDR2 SASEGT. V lost 4 bases, J lost 8 bases, and 18 bases lay in between. This CDR3 is 16 amino acids long. The CDR3 DNA is TGTGCCAGCAGTGGAAGTTCGGGCGCGTTGGATTCACCCCTCCACTTT. Protein product: CASSGSSGALDSPLHF.

The rearrangement uses TRBV7-9 and TRBJ1-1; D gene uncertain. Trimming left V 7 bases short and J 1 base short, with 19 bases between. Germline V gene data show CDR1 as SEHNR and CDR2 as FQNEAQ (reference sequence). The CDR3 is 16 residues long. The CDR3 DNA reads as TGTGCCAGCAACCCGCAATCGGGGTTCGAGAACACTGAAGCTTTCTTT. Protein product: CASNPQSGFENTEAFF. Drawing the rest from reference TRBV7-9 and TRBJ1-1, the complete variable domain is DTGVSQNPRHKITKRGQNVTFRCDPISEHNRLYWYRQTLGQGPEFLTYFQNEAQLEKSRLLSDRFSAERPKGSFSTLEIQRTEQGDSAMYLCASNPQSGFENTEAFFGQGTRLTVV.

This clonotype was seen many times. The chain has TRBV10-3 and TRBJ2-7; D remains unclear. This CDR3 region has 12 residues. The ends were cut back, 4 bases at V and 3 bases at J, with 7 bases in the middle. Per germline, CDR1 ENHRY and CDR2 SYGVKD. The CDR3 protein is CAISASDYEQYF. The CDR3 DNA is TGTGCCATCAGTGCATCGGACTACGAGCAGTACTTC.

Of note for this clonotype: An end of the junction does not agree with germline; a read error may underlie this. V usage is TRBV5-1 and J usage is TRBJ1-1; D unresolved. The CDR3 covers 14 residues. The germline CDR1 and CDR2 sequences are SGHRS and YFSETQ. Here the CDR3 reads CASSLGSLNPEAFF. The CDR3 DNA reads as TGCGCCAGCAGCTTGGGCAGCCTGAACCCTGAAGCTTTCTTT.

This sequence joins TRBV29-1 and TRBJ2-1; D tentatively fits TRBD1 or TRBD2 (5 bases each). V was shortened by 1 base and J by 9 bases, with 13 bases between the two germline ends. This CDR3 contains 13 residues. The germline V gene encodes CDR1 SQVTM and CDR2 ANQGSEA. In nucleotides, the CDR3 is TGCAGCGTTGAAGGGGGGAGAGTAGGTGAGCAGTTCTTC. This translates into CSVEGGRVGEQFF.

This chain uses TRBV4-1 with TRBJ1-5; D possibly corresponds to TRBD1 (5 bases). The V end lost 1 base, the J end lost 4 bases, and 14 bases lay between the germline ends. The CDR3 has 16 amino acids. Germline CDR1 reads MGHRA; CDR2 reads YSYEKL. CDR3 sequence (DNA): TGCGCCAGCAGCCAAGGGTTGGGGGGTATAAATCAGCCCCAGCATTTT. It is translated as CASSQGLGGINQPQHF.

V gene TRBV7-2 combines with J gene TRBJ1-5, with D unclear. Trimming took off 5 bases at V and 0 bases at J, with 11 bases between the two ends. The CDR3 loop spans 15 amino acids. Germline V lookup: CDR1 SGHTA, CDR2 FQGNSA. CDR3 residues: CASSLSRGSNQPQHF. The CDR3, as DNA: TGTGCCAGCAGCCTCTCCCGGGGTAGCAATCAGCCCCAGCATTTT.

The chain couples TRBV5-1 to TRBJ1-2; no clear D. Germline lookup yields CDR1 SGHRS and CDR2 YFSETQ. The CDR3 extends over 15 amino acids. The ends were cut back, 0 bases at V and 8 bases at J, with 17 bases in the middle. The CDR3 coding sequence is TGCGCCAGCAGCTTGGTCGATGGGAGTCTCGGGGGCTACACCTTC. Residues: CASSLVDGSLGGYTF.

The chain is built from TRBV9 and TRBJ2-1; D may be TRBD2 (6 bases). This CDR3 comprises 16 residues. The V gene's germline CDR1 is SGDLS and CDR2 YYNGEE. The V gene lost 3 bases and the J gene lost 4 bases, with 17 bases spanning the gap. The DNA of the CDR3 is TGTGCCAGCAGCGGTAGCGGTGGCCGACCTTACAATGAGCAGTTCTTC. Its protein product is CASSGSGGRPYNEQFF. The whole variable domain, remainder taken from reference TRBV9 and TRBJ2-1, is DSGVTQTPKHLITATGQRVTLRCSPRSGDLSVYWYQQSLDQGLQFLIQYYNGEERAKGNILERFSAQQFPDLHSELNLSSLELGDSALYFCASSGSGGRPYNEQFFGPGTRLTVL.

This clonotype was observed a few times. The J gene is TRBJ1-5, the V gene TRBV12-3 or TRBV12-4; 8 nucleotides match TRBD1. V lost 3 bases to trimming and J lost 0 bases; unmatched junction nucleotides: 7. The CDR3 runs 17 residues. Here the CDR3 reads CASSFSGGRASNQPQHF. The CDR3 DNA is TGTGCCAGCAGTTTCTCAGGGGGCAGAGCTAGCAATCAGCCCCAGCATTTT.

This clonotype occurred a few times. The chain employs TRBV5-6 and TRBJ2-5, with 7 bases matching TRBD1. Germline V CDR1 and CDR2: SGHDT, YYEEEE. V was pared by 3 bases and J by 5 bases, with 4 bases of the junction left unmatched. The CDR3 is 13 amino acids. CDR3 protein: CASSWGQRETQYF. The CDR3 DNA follows: TGTGCCAGCAGCTGGGGACAGAGGGAGACCCAGTACTTC. The full variable domain, with the rest looked up from reference TRBV5-6 and TRBJ2-5, is DAGVTQSPTHLIKTRGQQVTLRCSPKSGHDTVSWYQQALGQGPQFIFQYYEEEERQRGNFPDRFSGHQFPNYSSELNVNALLLGDSALYLCASSWGQRETQYFGPGTRLLVL.

Points on this clonotype: No DNA is shown, since the ends of the CDR3 on it are uncertain; the CDR3 is the one TCRdb lists. The V gene is TRBV2, the J gene TRBJ2-1; the table's D call of TRBD1 was not tested on the DNA. The CDR3 contains 14 residues when both ends are counted. Germline V CDR1 and CDR2: SNHLY, FYNNEI. CDR3 sequence: CASSVLGSYNEQFF.

This clonotype has only a few counts. This chain connects TRBV27 to TRBJ2-7; possibly TRBD2 for D (7 bases). The V and J ends lost 7 bases and 0 bases respectively, with 13 bases between them. This CDR3 is 14 amino acids long. The germline V gene has CDR1 MNHEY and CDR2 SMNVEV (reference sequence). The CDR3 DNA follows: TGTGCCAGCAAAGGGGGGGTACCCTCCTACGAGCAGTACTTC. It is translated as CASKGGVPSYEQYF.

This clonotype appeared a few times. The V gene is TRBV7-8, the J gene TRBJ2-7, with a possible D match to TRBD2 (7 bases). The CDR3 contains 16 residues. The germline V gene has CDR1 SGHVS and CDR2 FQNEAQ. Trimming removed 0 bases at V and 2 bases at J, with 14 bases between. CDR3 in DNA: TGTGCCAGCAGCTTAGCGCGGGGGACAACCGCCTACGAGCAGTACTTC. Its protein is CASSLARGTTAYEQYF.

In this sample, this clonotype turned up a few times. The rearrangement joins TRBV19 to TRBJ2-1; 9 positions match TRBD1. Trimming removed 6 bases from V and 5 bases from J; junction bases left unmatched: 8. The CDR3 covers 15 residues. Germline lookup yields CDR1 LNHDA and CDR2 SQIVND (reference sequence). CDR3 in amino acids: CASSAGTGSDNEQFF. The CDR3, as DNA: TGTGCCAGTAGCGCCGGGACAGGGTCAGACAATGAGCAGTTCTTC.

This clonotype appeared a few times. This sequence joins TRBV30 and TRBJ2-7, with D possibly being TRBD1 (5 bases). V was pared by 4 bases and J by 5 bases, with 15 bases between. Germline loops: CDR1 GTSNPN, CDR2 SVGIG (reference sequence). The CDR3 is made up of 13 amino acids. DNA for the CDR3: TGTGCCTGGACCGCAGGGTTGGGCGACGAGCAGTACTTC. Residues: CAWTAGLGDEQYF. The full variable domain, completed using reference TRBV30 and TRBJ2-7, is SQTIHQWPATLVQPVGSPLSLECTVEGTSNPNLYWYRQAAGRGLQLLFYSVGIGQISSEVPQNLSASRPQDRQFILSSKKLLLSDSGFYLCAWTAGLGDEQYFGPGTRLTVT.

The rearrangement joins TRBV29-1 to TRBJ1-4; TRBD1 might be the D (6 bases). Trimming pared 7 bases from V and 5 bases from J, leaving 17 bases between. Germline assignment: CDR1 SQVTM and CDR2 ANQGSEA. The CDR3 loop spans 14 amino acids. The CDR3 sequence: CSGIVRGSNEKLFF. For the CDR3, the DNA is TGCAGCGGTATAGTCAGGGGAAGCAATGAAAAACTGTTTTTT.